This paragraph reports one T cell receptor beta chain. As handled by the study authors: By means of reference gene primer amplification, nucleated cell counts were estimated. Here immunoSEQ multiplex PCR was the method, and the copy in TCRdb shows in-frame clones only, minus some. For V, J and clone size, that table is used; D and trimming come from the DNA. The sample gives about 100,000 clones, around four fifths of which show up once; 13% is in the top ten. These data belong to a study of blood T cell repertoires in COVID-19. Study in general: Samples came from the United States, Italy and Spain, spanning acute and convalescent COVID-19. In each case, the material was cDNA or gDNA derived from T cells, B-cell-depleted T cells, or PBMCs.

This CDR3 contains 15 residues. Per the germline V gene, CDR1 is WSHSY and CDR2 is SAAADI. The V segment lost 9 bases and the J segment 7 bases; nucleotides outside the gene matches: 10. This TCR came from a man aged 50 or older with active or convalescent COVID-19. The specimen was peripheral blood. The rearrangement links TRBV10-2 to TRBJ1-4; TRBD1 aligns across 11 bases. The CDR3 is CASSPRDRGVEKLFF. Written as DNA, the CDR3 is TGCGCCAGTAGCCCCCGGGACAGGGGGGTTGAAAAACTGTTTTTT.